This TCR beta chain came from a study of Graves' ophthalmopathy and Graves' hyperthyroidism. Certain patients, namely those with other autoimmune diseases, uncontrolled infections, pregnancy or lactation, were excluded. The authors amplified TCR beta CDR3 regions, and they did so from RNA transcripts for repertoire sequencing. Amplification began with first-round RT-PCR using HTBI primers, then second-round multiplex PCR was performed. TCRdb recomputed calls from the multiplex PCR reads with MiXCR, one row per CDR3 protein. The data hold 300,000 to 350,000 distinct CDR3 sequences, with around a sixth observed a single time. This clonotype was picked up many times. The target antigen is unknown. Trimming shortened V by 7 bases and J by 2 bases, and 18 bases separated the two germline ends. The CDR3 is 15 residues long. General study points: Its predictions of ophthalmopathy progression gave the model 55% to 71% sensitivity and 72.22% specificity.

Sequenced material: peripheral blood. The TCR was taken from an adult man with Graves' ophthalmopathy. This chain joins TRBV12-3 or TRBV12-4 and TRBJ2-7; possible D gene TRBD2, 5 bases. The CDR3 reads CASKPASGTTYEQYF. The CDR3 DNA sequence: TGTGCCAGCAAGCCCGCGTCGGGAACCACCTACGAGCAGTACTTC.